The 15 T cell receptor beta chains presented below share a single source sample, sequenced in a study of neurological immune-mediated disorders. TCRdb recomputed calls from the 5' RACE reads with MiXCR, one row per CDR3 protein. The table records tens of thousands of distinct CDR3 sequences, almost 7.5% of them present only once. The specimen was PBMCs. The receptors shown here come from a woman between 40 and 50 years old in good health.

By share of the sample, this clonotype is medium-sized. The chain carries TRBV7-2 and TRBJ2-2; 7 nucleotides agree with TRBD1. Germline V CDR1 and CDR2: SGHTA, FQGNSA. This CDR3 has 14 residues. The V segment lost 0 bases and the J segment 6 bases; nucleotides outside the gene matches: 1. This CDR3 reads CASSLAQGAGELFF. CDR3 nucleotides: TGTGCCAGCAGCTTAGCCCAGGGGGCCGGGGAGCTGTTTTTT.

Comments on this clonotype: Given a much more abundant clone one base away, this may be a read error. The chain has TRBV28 and TRBJ1-5; D perhaps matches TRBD1 (5 bases). Germline-derived CDR1 and CDR2 are MDHEN and SYDVKM. V dropped 4 bases and J dropped 9 bases, with 19 bases sitting between them. This CDR3 comprises 15 residues. The CDR3 DNA reads TGTGCCAGCAGTTCAACGGGGCCAAAATTCGGGCCCCAGCATTTT. This sequence encodes CASSSTGPKFGPQHF. Combining the CDR3 with reference TRBV28 and TRBJ1-5 gives the whole variable domain DVKVTQSSRYLVKRTGEKVFLECVQDMDHENMFWYRQDPGLGLRLIYFSYDVKMKEKGDIPEGYSVSREKKERFSLILESASTNQTSMYLCASSSTGPKFGPQHFGDGTRLSIL.

This clonotype was recorded at least ten times. V is TRBV5-1 and J is TRBJ2-3; no definite D call. This CDR3 region has 14 residues. The germline V gene encodes CDR1 SGHRS and CDR2 YFSETQ. V was clipped by 6 bases and J by 2 bases, with 13 bases between them. CDR3 DNA sequence: TGCGCCAGCACCCCGGTCCCCTCCACAGATACGCAGTATTTT. Its translation is CASTPVPSTDTQYF.

Many counts were recorded for this clonotype. The rearrangement uses TRBV14 and TRBJ2-1, with TRBD2 identical over 11 bases. V lost 0 bases, J lost 6 bases, and 1 base stayed unmatched. The CDR3 covers 15 residues. Per germline, CDR1 SGHDN and CDR2 FVKESK. The CDR3 here is CASSQDGLAGNEQFF. CDR3 sequence (DNA): TGTGCCAGCAGCCAAGATGGACTAGCGGGCAATGAGCAGTTCTTC.

This clonotype was found many times. This chain links TRBV6-1 with TRBJ2-1, with 10 bases fitting TRBD1. CDR1 MNHNS and CDR2 SASEGT come from the germline V gene. This CDR3 has 13 residues. V dropped 8 bases and J dropped 6; count of bases not matched to a gene: 4. The CDR3 loop reads CASRTGGGNEQFF. CDR3 coding DNA: TGTGCCAGCCGGACAGGGGGGGGCAATGAGCAGTTCTTC.

The chain couples TRBV7-6 to TRBJ1-1; D is ambiguous. The CDR3 spans 14 residues. The V gene lost 3 bases and the J gene lost 0 bases, with 8 bases spanning the gap. In germline, CDR1 is SGHVS, CDR2 FNYEAQ. The CDR3 DNA is TGTGCCAGCAGCTTCTCCCGGATGAACACTGAAGCTTTCTTT. It yields the protein CASSFSRMNTEAFF.

There are many counts of this clonotype. The gene calls are TRBV10-3 and TRBJ2-3; no definite D call. V lost 2 bases and J 3 bases, leaving 9 bases between the germline ends. This CDR3 contains 14 residues. Germline CDR1 is ENHRY and CDR2 is SYGVKD. The CDR3 loop reads CAISERALTDTQYF. DNA of the CDR3: TGTGCCATCAGTGAGAGGGCATTGACAGATACGCAGTATTTT.

In its sample, this clonotype was seen many times. The CDR3, as DNA: TGTGCCTGGAGGGCCCGGGGGAACACTGAAGCTTTCTTT. This codes for CAWRARGNTEAFF. This sequence joins TRBV30 and TRBJ1-1; D not resolved. From germline, CDR1 is GTSNPN and CDR2 SVGIG (reference sequence). The CDR3 sequence is 13 residues long. Trimming shortened V by 3 bases and J by 1 base, and 9 bases separated the two germline ends. The full variable domain, with the rest looked up from reference TRBV30 and TRBJ1-1, is SQTIHQWPATLVQPVGSPLSLECTVEGTSNPNLYWYRQAAGRGLQLLFYSVGIGQISSEVPQNLSASRPQDRQFILSSKKLLLSDSGFYLCAWRARGNTEAFFGQGTRLTVV.

This clonotype was counted many times. V gene TRBV25-1 combines with J gene TRBJ2-7, with TRBD1 identical over 9 bases. This CDR3 has 13 residues. J was trimmed by 3 bases and V by 8 bases; bases with no gene match: 5. Germline V gene sequence: CDR1 MGHDK, CDR2 SYGVNS. Here the CDR3 reads CASQGQGVYEQYF. The CDR3 DNA sequence: TGTGCCAGCCAGGGACAGGGAGTCTACGAGCAGTACTTC.

At least ten counts were recorded for this clonotype. The gene calls are TRBV7-2 and TRBJ2-3, with 7 bases lining up with TRBD1. With V trimmed by 4 bases and J by 4 bases, 5 bases remained unmatched. Germline values: CDR1 SGHTA, CDR2 FQGNSA. This CDR3 has 14 amino acids. The CDR3 protein is CASSSYTGADTQYF. The DNA of the CDR3 is TGTGCCAGCAGCTCCTATACAGGGGCAGATACGCAGTATTTT.

In its sample, this clonotype was seen many times. This chain links TRBV9 with TRBJ2-5; weak D call: TRBD1 (6 bases). The germline CDR1 and CDR2 sequences are SGDLS and YYNGEE. The CDR3 has 14 residues. V was shortened by 4 bases and J by 5 bases, with 15 bases between the two germline ends. The CDR3 sequence: CASSPRDMGETQYF. CDR3 DNA sequence: TGTGCCAGCAGCCCCCGGGACATGGGGGAGACCCAGTACTTC.

This clonotype was observed many times. The chain employs TRBV12-3 or TRBV12-4 and TRBJ1-1, with unresolved D. Trimming cost V 1 base and J 2 bases, with 11 bases left between them. CDR3 size: 15 residues. CDR3 DNA sequence: TGTGCCAGCAGTTTAGGGCACCCCCCAAACACTGAAGCTTTCTTT. Its translation is CASSLGHPPNTEAFF.

The sample holds many counts of this clonotype. CDR3 sequence reads: CSATGLAGRDNEQFF. As DNA, the CDR3 is TGCAGTGCTACTGGACTAGCGGGAAGGGACAATGAGCAGTTCTTC. The genes are TRBV20-1 and TRBJ2-1; 12 nucleotides line up with TRBD2. The CDR3 is 15 residues long. Per germline, CDR1 DFQATT and CDR2 SNEGSKA (reference sequence). Trimming took 4 bases from V and 5 from J; bases not matched to a gene: 6.

This clonotype was seen repeatedly, ten times or more. The chain joins TRBV5-1 to TRBJ2-5; a possible D gene is TRBD2 (7 bases). V was shortened by 0 bases and J by 4 bases, with 13 bases between the two germline ends. This CDR3 contains 15 residues. CDR1 and CDR2 (germline): SGHRS, YFSETQ. CDR3 amino acids: CASSLGTAGAETQYF. DNA for the CDR3: TGCGCCAGCAGCTTGGGGACCGCGGGGGCAGAGACCCAGTACTTC.

This rearrangement joins TRBV9 to TRBJ1-1; 8 positions match TRBD1. V shed 5 bases and J 6 bases; nucleotides not matched to a gene: 12. The CDR3 contains 15 residues. Per germline, CDR1 SGDLS and CDR2 YYNGEE. The CDR3 is CASSGQGGLGAEAFF. The CDR3, as DNA: TGTGCCAGCAGTGGACAGGGAGGCTTGGGCGCTGAAGCTTTCTTT. The whole variable domain, filled in from reference TRBV9 and TRBJ1-1, reads DSGVTQTPKHLITATGQRVTLRCSPRSGDLSVYWYQQSLDQGLQFLIQYYNGEERAKGNILERFSAQQFPDLHSELNLSSLELGDSALYFCASSGQGGLGAEAFFGQGTRLTVV.